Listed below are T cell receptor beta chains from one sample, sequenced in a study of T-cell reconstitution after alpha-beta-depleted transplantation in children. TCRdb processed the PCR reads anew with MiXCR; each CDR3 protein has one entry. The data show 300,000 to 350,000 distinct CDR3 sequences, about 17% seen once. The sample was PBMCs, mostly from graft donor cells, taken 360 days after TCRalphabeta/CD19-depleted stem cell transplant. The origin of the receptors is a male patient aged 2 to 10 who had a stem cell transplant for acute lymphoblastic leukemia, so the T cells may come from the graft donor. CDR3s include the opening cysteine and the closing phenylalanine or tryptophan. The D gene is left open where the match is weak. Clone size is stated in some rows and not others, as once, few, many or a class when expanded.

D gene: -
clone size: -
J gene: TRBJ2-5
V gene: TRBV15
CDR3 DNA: TGTGCCACCAGCAGAGATCCGGGGGACGCCCTACGCCAAGAGACCCAGTACTTC
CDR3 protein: CATSRDPGDALRQETQYF

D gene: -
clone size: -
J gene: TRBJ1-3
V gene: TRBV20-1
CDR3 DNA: TGCAGTGCTAGATTGAAGGGTTCTGGAAACACCATATATTTT
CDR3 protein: CSARLKGSGNTIYF

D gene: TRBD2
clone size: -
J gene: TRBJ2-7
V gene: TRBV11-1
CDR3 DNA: TGTGCCAGCAGCTTAGGGATAGCTGGACTAGCGGGAGGACGGGAATACGAGCAGTACTTC
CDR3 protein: CASSLGIAGLAGGREYEQYF

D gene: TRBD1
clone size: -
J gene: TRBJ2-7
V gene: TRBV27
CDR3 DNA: TGTGCCAGCAGGCGGGACAGGGGGCTTAACGAGCAGTACTTC
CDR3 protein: CASRRDRGLNEQYF

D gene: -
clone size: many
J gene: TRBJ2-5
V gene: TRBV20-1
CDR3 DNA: TGCAGTGGGGCGGAGTTGGTGGAGACCCAGTACTTC
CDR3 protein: CSGAELVETQYF

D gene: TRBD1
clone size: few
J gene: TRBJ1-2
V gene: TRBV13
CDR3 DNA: TGTGCCAGCAGCCGCCTCGACAGGGGGGGCGGCTACACCTTC
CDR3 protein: CASSRLDRGGGYTF

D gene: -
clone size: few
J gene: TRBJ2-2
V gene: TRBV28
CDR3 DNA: TGTGCCAGCACCACCCGGTGGGGTGGCGGGGAGCTGTTTTTT
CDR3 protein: CASTTRWGGGELFF

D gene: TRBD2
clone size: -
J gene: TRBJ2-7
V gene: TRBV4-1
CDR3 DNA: TGCGCCAGCAGCTATTTACTGGGACTAGCCTACGAGCAGTACTTC
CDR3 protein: CASSYLLGLAYEQYF

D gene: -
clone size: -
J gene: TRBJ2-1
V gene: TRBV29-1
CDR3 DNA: TGCAGCGTTGAAAGGGCACAGGGCTATGAGCAGTTCTTC
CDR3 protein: CSVERAQGYEQFF

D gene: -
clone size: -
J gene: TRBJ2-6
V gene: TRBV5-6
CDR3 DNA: TGTGCCAGCAGCTTCCGGGGTGTAGCTGGGGCCAACGTCCTGACTTTC
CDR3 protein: CASSFRGVAGANVLTF

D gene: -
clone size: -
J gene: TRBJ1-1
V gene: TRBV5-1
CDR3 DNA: TGCGCCAGCCGGGAGGACCGCACTGAAGCTTTCTTT
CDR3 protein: CASREDRTEAFF

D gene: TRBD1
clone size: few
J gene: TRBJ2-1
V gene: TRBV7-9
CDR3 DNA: TGTGCCAGCAGCTTTTTTGTTGGGACAGGGATCAATGAGCAGTTCTTC
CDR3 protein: CASSFFVGTGINEQFF

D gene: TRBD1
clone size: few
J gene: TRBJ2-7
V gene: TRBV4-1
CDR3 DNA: TGCGCCAGCAGCTGGACAGGGGAAGGCTACGAGCAGTACTTC
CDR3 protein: CASSWTGEGYEQYF

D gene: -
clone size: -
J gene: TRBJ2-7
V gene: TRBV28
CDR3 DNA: TGTGCCACCAGATTAGGGGTAACCTACGAGCAGTACTTC
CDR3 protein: CATRLGVTYEQYF

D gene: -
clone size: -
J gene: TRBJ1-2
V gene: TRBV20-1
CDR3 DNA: TGCAGTGCTAGAGCGGGTTCAGGGAACTATGGCTACACCTTC
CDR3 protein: CSARAGSGNYGYTF

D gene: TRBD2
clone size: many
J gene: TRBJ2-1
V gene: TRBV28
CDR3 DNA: TGTGCCAGCACTGAGATAGCGGGAACCTACAATGAGCAGTTCTTC
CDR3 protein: CASTEIAGTYNEQFF

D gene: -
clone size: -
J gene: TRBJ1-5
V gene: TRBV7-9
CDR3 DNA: TGTGCCAGCAGCTTAGGAGGTGAGGGAGGCAATCAGCCCCAGCATTTT
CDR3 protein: CASSLGGEGGNQPQHF

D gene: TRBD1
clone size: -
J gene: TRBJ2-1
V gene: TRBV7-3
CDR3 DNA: TGTGCCAGCAGCTTGACAGGGGGATGGGGCTACAATGAGCAGTTCTTC
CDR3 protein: CASSLTGGWGYNEQFF

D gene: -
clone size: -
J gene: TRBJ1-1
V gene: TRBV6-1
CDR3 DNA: TGTGCCAGCAGAAGACAGGACACTGAAGCTTTCTTT
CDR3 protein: CASRRQDTEAFF

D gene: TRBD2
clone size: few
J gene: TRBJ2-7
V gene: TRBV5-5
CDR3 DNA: TGTGCCAGCAGCTTGGGGGGCGGGACTAGAGGCTACGAGCAGTACTTC
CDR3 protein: CASSLGGGTRGYEQYF

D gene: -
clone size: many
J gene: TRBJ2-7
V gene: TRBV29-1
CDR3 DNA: TGCAGCGTCCAAGTGAGCGTCTCCTACGAGCAGTACTTC
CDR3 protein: CSVQVSVSYEQYF

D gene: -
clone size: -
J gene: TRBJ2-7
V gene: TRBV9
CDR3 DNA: TGTGCCAGCAGCGTAGAAGGGGGGGATTCCTACGAGCAGTACTTC
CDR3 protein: CASSVEGGDSYEQYF

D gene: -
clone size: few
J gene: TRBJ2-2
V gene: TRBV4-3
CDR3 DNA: TGCGCCAGCAGCCAAGATGGTTGGTACACCGGGGAGCTGTTTTTT
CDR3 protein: CASSQDGWYTGELFF

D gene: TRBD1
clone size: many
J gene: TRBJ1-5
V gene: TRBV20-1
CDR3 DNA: TGCAGTGCTAGGGGAGGGACAGGGGGTCAGCCCCAGCATTTT
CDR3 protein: CSARGGTGGQPQHF

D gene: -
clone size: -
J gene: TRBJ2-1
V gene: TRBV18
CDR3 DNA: TGTGCCAGCTCACCTGGCCCAGAGGGGGGATCCTACAATGAGCAGTTCTTC
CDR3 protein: CASSPGPEGGSYNEQFF

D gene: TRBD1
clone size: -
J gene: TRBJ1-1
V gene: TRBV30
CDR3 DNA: TGTGCCTGGTCCCGGGACAGCGGCACTGAAGCTTTCTTT
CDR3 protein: CAWSRDSGTEAFF

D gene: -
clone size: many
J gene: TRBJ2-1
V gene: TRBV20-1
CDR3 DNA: TGCAGTGCTAGGGGGGTCAATGAGCAGTTCTTC
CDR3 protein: CSARGVNEQFF

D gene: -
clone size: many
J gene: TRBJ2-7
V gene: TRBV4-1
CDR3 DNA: TGCGCCAGCAGCCAAGACCAGGACGGTCTTCGGGAGCAGTACTTC
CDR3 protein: CASSQDQDGLREQYF

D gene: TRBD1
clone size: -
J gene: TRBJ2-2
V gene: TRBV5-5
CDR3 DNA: TGTGCCAGCAGCTTGACCCAGGGGGCGAACACCGGGGAGCTGTTTTTT
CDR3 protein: CASSLTQGANTGELFF

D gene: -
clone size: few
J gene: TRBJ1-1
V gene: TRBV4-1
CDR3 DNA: TGCGCCAGCAGCCAACAGCGGAACACTGAAGCTTTCTTT
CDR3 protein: CASSQQRNTEAFF

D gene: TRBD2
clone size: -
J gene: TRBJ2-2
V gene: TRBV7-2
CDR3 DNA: TGTGCCAGCAGCTTGGGATCGGGAGGTATCACCGGGGAGCTGTTTTTT
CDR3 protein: CASSLGSGGITGELFF

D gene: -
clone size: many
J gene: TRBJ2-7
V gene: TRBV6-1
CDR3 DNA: TGTGCCAGCAGTCCCACATGGGGGGTAAGCTACGAGCAGTACTTC
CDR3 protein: CASSPTWGVSYEQYF

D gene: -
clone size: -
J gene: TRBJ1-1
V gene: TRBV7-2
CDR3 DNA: TGTGCCAGCAGCTTAGTTCGAGGGAATCGCCTCACTGAAGCTTTCTTT
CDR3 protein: CASSLVRGNRLTEAFF

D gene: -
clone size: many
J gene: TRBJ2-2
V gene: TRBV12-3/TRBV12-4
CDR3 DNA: TGTGCCAGCAGTTCGAGGAACACCGGGGAGCTGTTTTTT
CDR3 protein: CASSSRNTGELFF

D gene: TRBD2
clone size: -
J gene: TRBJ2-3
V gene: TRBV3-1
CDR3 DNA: TGTGCCAGCAGCCAAGTCGCGGGAGGGCCAAATACGCAGTATTTT
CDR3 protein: CASSQVAGGPNTQYF

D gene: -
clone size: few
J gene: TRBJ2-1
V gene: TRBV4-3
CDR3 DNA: TGCGCCAGCAGCCAAGTTCGAGCAGACTACAATGAGCAGTTCTTC
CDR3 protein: CASSQVRADYNEQFF

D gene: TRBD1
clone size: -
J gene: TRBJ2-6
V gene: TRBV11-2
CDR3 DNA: TGTGCCAGCAGCTTAAAGATCGGGACAGGAGCCCCCATAAGGGCCAACGTCCTGACTTTC
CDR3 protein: CASSLKIGTGAPIRANVLTF

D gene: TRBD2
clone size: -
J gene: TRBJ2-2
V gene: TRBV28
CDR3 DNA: TGTGCCAGCAGTTTTTCGGGAGGGCGGAGCGGGGAGCTGTTTTTT
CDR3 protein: CASSFSGGRSGELFF

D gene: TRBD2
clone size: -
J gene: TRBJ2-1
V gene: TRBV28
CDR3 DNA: TGTGCCAGCAGTCCCCCCAGGGTTAGCGGGAGTAGGAATGAGCAGTTCTTC
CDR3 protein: CASSPPRVSGSRNEQFF

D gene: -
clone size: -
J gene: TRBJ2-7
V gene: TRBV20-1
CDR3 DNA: TGCAGTGCTAAGGTGGGAGCCTACGAGCAGTACTTC
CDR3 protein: CSAKVGAYEQYF

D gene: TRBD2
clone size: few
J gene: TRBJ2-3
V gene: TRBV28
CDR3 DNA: TGTGCCAGCAGTTTTGTGGGAGGGGATACGCAGTATTTT
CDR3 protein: CASSFVGGDTQYF

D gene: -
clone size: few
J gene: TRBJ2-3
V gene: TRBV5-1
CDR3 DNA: TGCGCCAGCAGCTTGGGGGAGGCTCTCACAGATACGCAGTATTTT
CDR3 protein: CASSLGEALTDTQYF

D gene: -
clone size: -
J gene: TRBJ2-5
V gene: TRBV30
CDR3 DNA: TGTGCCTGGAGTGTACTACGTGTGGAGACCCAGTACTTC
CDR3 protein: CAWSVLRVETQYF

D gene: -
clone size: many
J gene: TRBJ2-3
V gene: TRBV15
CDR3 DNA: TGTGCCACCAGCAGAGATCCTAATCCCACAGGGAGGGGGACAGATACGCAGTATTTT
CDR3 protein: CATSRDPNPTGRGTDTQYF

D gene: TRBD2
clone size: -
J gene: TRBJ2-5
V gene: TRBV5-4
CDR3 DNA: TGTGCCAGCAGCTTGCCCGGACTAGCGGGATTAGAGACCCAGTACTTC
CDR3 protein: CASSLPGLAGLETQYF

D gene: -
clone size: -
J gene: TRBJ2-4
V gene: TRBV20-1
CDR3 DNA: TGCAGTTTCCAAAAGGGGATAGCCAAAAACATTCAGTACTTC
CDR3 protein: CSFQKGIAKNIQYF

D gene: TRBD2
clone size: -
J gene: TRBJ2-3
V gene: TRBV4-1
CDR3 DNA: TGCGCCAGCAGCCAAGGTACACTAGCGGGATATCTGGATACGCAGTATTTT
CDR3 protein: CASSQGTLAGYLDTQYF

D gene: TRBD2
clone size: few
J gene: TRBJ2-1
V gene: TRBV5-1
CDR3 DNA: TGCGCCAGCAGCTTGGGACTAGCGGGAGAAGATGAGCAGTTCTTC
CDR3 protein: CASSLGLAGEDEQFF

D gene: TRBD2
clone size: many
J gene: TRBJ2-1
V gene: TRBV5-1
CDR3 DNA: TGCGCCAGCAGCTTGGGGCGGGAGGGCCGCGAGCAGTTCTTC
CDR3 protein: CASSLGREGREQFF

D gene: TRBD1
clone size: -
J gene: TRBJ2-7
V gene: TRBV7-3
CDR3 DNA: TGTGCCAGCAGCTTAATCGGTCAGGGGGACTCCTACGAGCAGTACTTC
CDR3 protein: CASSLIGQGDSYEQYF

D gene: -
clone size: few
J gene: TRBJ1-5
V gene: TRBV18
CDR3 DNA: TGTGCCAGCTCACCATCGGTCGTATGGGGGATACAGCCCCAGCATTTT
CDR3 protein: CASSPSVVWGIQPQHF

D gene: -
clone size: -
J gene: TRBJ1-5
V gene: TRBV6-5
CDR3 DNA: TGTGCCAGCAGTTACTCGCCAGGGTTACCCCAGCATTTT
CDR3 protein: CASSYSPGLPQHF

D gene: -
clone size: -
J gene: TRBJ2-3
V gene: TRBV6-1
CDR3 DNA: TGTGCCAGCAGCCCCTTGTGGCCCCCAGATACGCAGTATTTT
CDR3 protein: CASSPLWPPDTQYF

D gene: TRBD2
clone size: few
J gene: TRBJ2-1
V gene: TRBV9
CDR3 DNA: TGTGCCAGCAGCCCGGGAAGGCTAGCGGGAGCCAATGAGCAGTTCTTC
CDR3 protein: CASSPGRLAGANEQFF

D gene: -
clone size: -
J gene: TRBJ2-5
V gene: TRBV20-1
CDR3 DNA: TGCAGTGCTAGAGAATACGGCGGACATATCCAAGAGACCCAGTACTTC
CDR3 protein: CSAREYGGHIQETQYF